Each of the 20 T cell receptor beta chains below was sequenced from the same sample in a study of identical twins. In TCRdb, the 5' RACE reads were re-called with MiXCR into one record per CDR3 protein. The sample records some 900,000 distinct CDR3 sequences, around an eighth being singletons. Another study also made use of these data, one on yellow fever vaccine responses in identical twins.

Material for sequencing was PBMCs. Source of these receptors: a woman younger than 35 in good health.

This clonotype has only a few counts. The chain joins TRBV4-1 to TRBJ2-7; D may be TRBD1 (6 bases). The CDR3 totals 15 residues. V was trimmed by 1 base and J by 3 bases, leaving 13 bases between them. From germline, CDR1 is MGHRA and CDR2 YSYEKL. The chain's CDR3 is CASSQVAGVNYEQYF. CDR3 coding DNA: TGCGCCAGCAGCCAAGTCGCAGGGGTAAACTACGAGCAGTACTTC.

This clonotype showed up just a few times. The J gene is TRBJ2-6, the V gene TRBV3-1; D is undetermined. Germline CDR1 reads LGHDT; CDR2 reads YNNKEL (reference sequence). V was clipped by 4 bases and J by 1 base, with 11 bases between them. The CDR3 consists of 16 residues. The CDR3 nucleotides are TGTGCCAGCAGCCCCGTAGGAACTTCTGGGGCCAACGTCCTGACTTTC. Translated, it gives CASSPVGTSGANVLTF. Looking up the rest from reference TRBV3-1 and TRBJ2-6 gives the full variable domain: DTAVSQTPKYLVTQMGNDKSIKCEQNLGHDTMYWYKQDSKKFLKIMFSYNNKELIINETVPNRFSPKSPDKAHLNLHINSLELGDSAVYFCASSPVGTSGANVLTFGAGSRLTVL.

This clonotype was detected only a few times. The chain combines TRBV28 with TRBJ2-7; maybe TRBD2 (5 bases). CDR1 and CDR2 from the germline V gene are MDHEN and SYDVKM. The V gene lost 3 bases and the J gene lost 0 bases, with 6 bases spanning the gap. The length of the CDR3 is 13 residues. CDR3 protein: CASSFRDSYEQYF. The CDR3 DNA reads as TGTGCCAGCAGTTTCCGGGACTCCTACGAGCAGTACTTC.

This clonotype has a handful of counts. The chain has TRBV7-3 and TRBJ2-7; 9 bases fit TRBD1. Germline values: CDR1 SGHTA, CDR2 FQGTGA. With 5 bases clipped from V and 0 bases from J, the junction kept 5 bases outside the gene matches. The CDR3 spans 15 residues. CDR3: CASSEGQGISYEQYF. CDR3 in DNA: TGTGCCAGCAGCGAAGGACAGGGGATCTCCTACGAGCAGTACTTC.

V gene TRBV6-5 combines with J gene TRBJ1-2; D gene unclear. The CDR3 has 13 amino acids. Germline V CDR1 and CDR2: MNHEY, SVGAGI. The V gene lost 0 bases and the J gene lost 8 bases, with 10 bases spanning the gap. CDR3 in amino acids: CASSYSSVGGYTF. The CDR3, as DNA: TGTGCCAGCAGTTACTCGTCGGTGGGAGGCTACACCTTC.

This clonotype showed up many times. J is TRBJ2-1 and V is TRBV15, with 13 bases matching TRBD2. The germline gives CDR1 LNHNV, CDR2 YYDKDF (reference sequence). The trim removed 1 base at V and 8 bases at J, leaving 2 bases unmatched. This CDR3 is 15 amino acids long. The CDR3 spells CATSRGLAGGDEQFF. The CDR3 bases are TGTGCCACCAGCAGAGGACTAGCGGGGGGTGATGAGCAGTTCTTC.

This clonotype has ten or more counts. This chain connects TRBV6-6 to TRBJ2-5; TRBD1 might be the D (6 bases). The CDR3 contains 14 residues. In germline, CDR1 is MNHNY, CDR2 SVGAGI (reference sequence). V dropped 5 bases and J dropped 4 bases, with 14 bases sitting between them. CDR3 in DNA: TGTGCCAGCAGTCAGCCGGGACAACCAGAGACCCAGTACTTC. Its protein product is CASSQPGQPETQYF.

The V call is TRBV28, the J call TRBJ2-5; 8 bases align to TRBD2. Germline V gene data show CDR1 as MDHEN and CDR2 as SYDVKM. The V gene end was trimmed by 7 bases and the J gene end by 9 bases; junction bases not matched to a gene: 10. CDR3 length equals 13 residues. This chain's CDR3 is CASTARGGSAQYF. The CDR3, as DNA: TGTGCCAGCACAGCCCGGGGGGGTTCGGCCCAGTACTTC.

This clonotype was counted a few times. This rearrangement joins TRBV20-1 to TRBJ2-1, with 7 bases that match TRBD1. The trim removed 7 bases at V and 12 bases at J, leaving 9 bases unmatched. The CDR3 covers 11 residues. The germline CDR1 and CDR2 sequences are DFQATT and SNEGSKA (reference sequence). CDR3 residues: CSVSTRDRQFF. DNA of the CDR3: TGCAGTGTTTCCACCCGGGACAGGCAGTTCTTC.

This clonotype has a handful of counts. V gene TRBV9 combines with J gene TRBJ2-7, with D perhaps TRBD1 (6 bases). This CDR3 is 13 amino acids long. Germline CDR1 SGDLS, CDR2 YYNGEE. V dropped 3 bases and J dropped 7 bases, with 14 bases sitting between them. The CDR3 spells CASSDRAYKEQYV. In nucleotides, the CDR3 is TGTGCCAGCAGCGACAGGGCGTATAAAGAGCAGTACGTC.

The rearrangement uses TRBV7-9 and TRBJ1-2; D gene ambiguous. The CDR3 loop spans 14 amino acids. CDR1 and CDR2 (germline): SEHNR, FQNEAQ (reference sequence). The V and J ends lost 2 bases and 0 bases respectively, with 7 bases between them. The CDR3 reads CASSLREANYGYTF. The CDR3, as DNA: TGTGCCAGCAGCTTAAGGGAAGCTAACTATGGCTACACCTTC.

The table lists this clonotype with a few counts. The chain recombines TRBV9 with TRBJ2-5, with a tentative D call TRBD1 (6 bases). V shed 4 bases and J shed 5 bases, with 18 bases lying between them. The CDR3 length is 15 residues. Germline values: CDR1 SGDLS, CDR2 YYNGEE. CDR3 coding DNA: TGTGCCAGCAGCTTAGGGGGTTCTCGGCCGGAGACCCAGTACTTC. Residues: CASSLGGSRPETQYF.

This rearrangement joins TRBV14 to TRBJ2-1; D tentatively fits TRBD1 or TRBD2 (5 bases each). Germline CDR1 SGHDN, CDR2 FVKESK. V shed 1 base and J shed 12 bases, with 10 bases lying between them. This CDR3 comprises 12 residues. The CDR3 region is CASSQGVRGQFF. The CDR3, as DNA: TGTGCCAGCAGCCAAGGCGTGAGGGGGCAGTTCTTC.

The genes are TRBV6-1 and TRBJ1-2, with 7 bases fitting TRBD1. J was trimmed by 8 bases and V by 7 bases; bases with no gene match: 13. This CDR3 contains 14 residues. Per germline, CDR1 MNHNS and CDR2 SASEGT. The CDR3 region has the DNA TGTGCCAGCACCCGACAGGGACAAGTAAAGGGCTACACCTTC. Amino acids: CASTRQGQVKGYTF.

The chain uses TRBV4-2 and TRBJ2-1; TRBD2 is a possible D gene (6 bases). Trimming took off 1 base at V and 9 bases at J, with 16 bases between the two ends. This CDR3 has 15 amino acids. Germline CDR1 is LGHNA and CDR2 is YNFKEQ. The CDR3 DNA reads as TGTGCCAGCAGCCAAGTGACGGGAGAGGACGGTGAGCAGTTCTTC. Its translation is CASSQVTGEDGEQFF.

About this clonotype: This likely came from a read error, as a far larger clone is one base away. This chain uses TRBV2 with TRBJ2-1; D remains unclear. Germline V lookup: CDR1 SNHLY, CDR2 FYNNEI. The CDR3 extends over 10 amino acids. Between the trimmed V and J ends, which lost 5 bases and 6 bases, there was a span of 2 bases. CDR3 amino acids: CASSTNEQFF. The DNA of the CDR3 is TGTGCCAGCAGTACCAATGAGCAGTTCTTC.

The CDR3 nucleotides are TGTGCCAGCAAGGACCGGACCCACAATGAGCAGTTCTTC. As protein: CASKDRTHNEQFF. The chain couples TRBV12-3 or TRBV12-4 to TRBJ2-1, with unresolved D. Trimming shortened V by 7 bases and J by 5 bases, and 12 bases separated the two germline ends. The CDR3 runs to 13 residues.

The sample holds a few counts of this clonotype. The chain employs TRBV3-1 and TRBJ2-7, with TRBD1 matching 9 bases. The CDR3 covers 15 residues. Losses at the gene ends were 4 bases for V and 3 bases for J; bases not matched to a gene: 7. In germline, CDR1 is LGHDT, CDR2 YNNKEL (reference sequence). The CDR3 DNA sequence: TGTGCCAGCAGCCCCCAAGGGACAGGGCTCTACGAGCAGTACTTC. Its translation is CASSPQGTGLYEQYF.

This clonotype was recorded a few times. The chain couples TRBV4-1 to TRBJ2-7; 7 bases are a match to TRBD2. Trimming took 0 bases from V and 2 from J; bases not matched to a gene: 4. CDR3 length: 15 residues. Germline CDR1 and CDR2: MGHRA and YSYEKL. The CDR3 protein is CASSQEGGRTYEQYF. CDR3 nucleotides: TGCGCCAGCAGCCAAGAGGGGGGGAGAACCTACGAGCAGTACTTC.

This clonotype has just a few counts. This chain joins TRBV5-1 and TRBJ1-6; D uncertain. CDR1 is SGHRS, CDR2 YFSETQ, per germline. Trimming stripped 0 bases from V and 5 bases from J, with 9 bases between. The CDR3 loop spans 15 amino acids. The CDR3: CASSLDGRDNSPLHF. In nucleotides, the CDR3 is TGCGCCAGCAGCTTGGACGGCCGAGATAATTCACCCCTCCACTTT.